The rows below give T cell receptor beta chains drawn from one sample of a study of T cell changes during pregnancy in multiple sclerosis. TCRdb's copy holds only in-frame clones and misses some; the assay was immunoSEQ multiplex PCR. The sample has about 87,000 clones, around 93% seen once. The material was peripheral blood, obtained in the third trimester of pregnancy. These receptors all stem from a female donor in good health, enrolled as a control in a pregnancy study. Both conserved end residues are trimmed from each CDR3. A D gene is named only where the DNA matches it firmly. Clone sizes are given selectively: once, few, many, or a class where the clone is expanded.

clone_size d_call v_call cdr3_aa
once TRBD2 TRBV11-2 ASARGGLTGELF
- - TRBV11-2 ASRPIRSSGANVLT
- - TRBV5-1 ASSLGKGQAEAF
- - TRBV5-4 AKSVRAWGNTIY
- TRBD2 TRBV5-6 ASSLVAGAAIQY
- - TRBV5-4 ASSLFQGPHYGYT
- - TRBV28 ASRREAPIYGYT
- TRBD2 TRBV19 ASRAGVSYEQY
- - TRBV2 ASSLTRTAGELF
- TRBD2 TRBV5-1 ASSPGLAGAYEQY
- - TRBV5-1 ASSLGVGGLNTEAF
- TRBD1 TRBV2 ASSAGGRNTEAF
once TRBD1 TRBV5-4 ASSPNLGQTPSYEQY
- TRBD1 TRBV5-1 ASSWRTGEYEQY
few TRBD1 TRBV29-1 SVEKDRGVPGELF
once TRBD1 TRBV5-1 ASSLAWGTGGPEQY
- TRBD2 TRBV6-9 ASSYPTFGRLAGGRSSYNEQF
once TRBD1 TRBV2 ASASQRTGAGNEQF
- - TRBV5-4 ASSERGADTQY
- - TRBV6-1 ASSGEATRTDTQY
- - TRBV29-1 SDPSSCLRDEQY
- TRBD1 TRBV19 ASSIVAGTASYEQY
few - TRBV25-1 ASSPGGVNTEAF
- TRBD1 TRBV28 ASRTRSGTGFVNTEAF
- - TRBV13 ASSLGWGISAVGSYNEQF
- TRBD2 TRBV5-1 ASSSPGASGSSTQY
once TRBD2 TRBV11-2 ASSFGREGPPPGTDTQY
- TRBD1 TRBV27 ASSLSRQGATEAF
- - TRBV28 ASSYAGSRNYEQY
once - TRBV29-1 SVEPQNTGELF
- - TRBV9 ASRAGGGDYSGNTIY
- - TRBV5-4 ASSFPNGGAGNTIY